This is a list of T cell receptor beta chains from one sample in a study of T cells in Graves' hyperthyroidism and ophthalmopathy. TCRdb itself ran the multiplex PCR reads through MiXCR, one entry per CDR3 protein. The table records about 320,000 distinct CDR3 sequences, 15% to 20% of them present only once. Sequencing was performed on blood. The receptors come from a young man with Graves' hyperthyroidism. Both conserved end residues are part of each CDR3. The order of the fields is V gene, J gene, CDR3 protein.

v_call: TRBV4-1; j_call: TRBJ2-1; cdr3_aa: CASRAGDLTNEQFF
v_call: TRBV20-1; j_call: TRBJ2-1; cdr3_aa: CSATTSAQYNEQFF
v_call: TRBV2; j_call: TRBJ2-1; cdr3_aa: CASIGLAAYNEQFF
v_call: TRBV24-1; j_call: TRBJ1-2; cdr3_aa: CATSDQGRCNGYTF
v_call: TRBV27; j_call: TRBJ1-5; cdr3_aa: CASSPLGGQRQPQHF
v_call: TRBV5-4; j_call: TRBJ1-6; cdr3_aa: CASSRGHVGNSPLHF
v_call: TRBV20-1; j_call: TRBJ1-6; cdr3_aa: CSARAGELGSPLHF
v_call: TRBV20-1; j_call: TRBJ2-1; cdr3_aa: CSACGRNEQFF
v_call: TRBV27; j_call: TRBJ2-3; cdr3_aa: CASSLLGAQGDTQYF
v_call: TRBV5-1; j_call: TRBJ2-5; cdr3_aa: CASSLGGVGETQYF
v_call: TRBV10-3; j_call: TRBJ2-5; cdr3_aa: CAISDLSRRLQETQYF
v_call: TRBV3-1; j_call: TRBJ1-2; cdr3_aa: CASSPGGTGGDYGYTF
v_call: TRBV30; j_call: TRBJ2-1; cdr3_aa: CAWRRSSYNEQFF
v_call: TRBV3-1; j_call: TRBJ2-3; cdr3_aa: CASSPTSLGDTQYF
v_call: TRBV5-1; j_call: TRBJ2-3; cdr3_aa: CASSPMGAGGFDTQYF
v_call: TRBV10-3; j_call: TRBJ2-5; cdr3_aa: CAIGDREAEETQYF
v_call: TRBV30; j_call: TRBJ1-6; cdr3_aa: CAWGTDSPLHF
v_call: TRBV6-5; j_call: TRBJ1-2; cdr3_aa: CASSYWGFDGNYGYTF
v_call: TRBV20-1; j_call: TRBJ2-5; cdr3_aa: CSCTSPNQETQYF
v_call: TRBV3-1; j_call: TRBJ2-5; cdr3_aa: CASSPRLAGAETQYF
v_call: TRBV6-1; j_call: TRBJ2-1; cdr3_aa: CASRPDSYYNEQFF
v_call: TRBV4-1; j_call: TRBJ1-2; cdr3_aa: CASSQGTGQDNYGYTF
v_call: TRBV6-1; j_call: TRBJ2-7; cdr3_aa: CASKVEVQSYEQYF
v_call: TRBV7-9; j_call: TRBJ2-7; cdr3_aa: CASRQGAYEQYF
v_call: TRBV27; j_call: TRBJ1-6; cdr3_aa: CASSLSGAVYRGTPNNSPLHF
v_call: TRBV7-9; j_call: TRBJ1-1; cdr3_aa: CASTPGDGTEAFF
v_call: TRBV7-3; j_call: TRBJ2-1; cdr3_aa: CASSLGRGHEQFF
v_call: TRBV29-1; j_call: TRBJ1-4; cdr3_aa: CSVQSQVSEKLFF
v_call: TRBV11-1; j_call: TRBJ2-7; cdr3_aa: CASSLVGAGIPYEQYF
v_call: TRBV13; j_call: TRBJ1-1; cdr3_aa: CASSPSGARMNTEAFF
v_call: TRBV7-9; j_call: TRBJ2-3; cdr3_aa: CASSLFGSSSTDTQYF
v_call: TRBV7-9; j_call: TRBJ2-3; cdr3_aa: CASSGGGALGTDTQYF
v_call: TRBV11-2; j_call: TRBJ2-2; cdr3_aa: CASSFSPVGLARAGELFF
v_call: TRBV7-8; j_call: TRBJ2-3; cdr3_aa: CASSLGASGVITDTQYF
v_call: TRBV10-2; j_call: TRBJ1-2; cdr3_aa: CASVNNYGYTF
v_call: TRBV7-2; j_call: TRBJ2-5; cdr3_aa: CASSQGSGQTSGTQYF
v_call: TRBV2; j_call: TRBJ2-5; cdr3_aa: CASSEVTAQETQYF
v_call: TRBV9; j_call: TRBJ2-3; cdr3_aa: CASSASLSSTDTQYF
v_call: TRBV13; j_call: TRBJ2-7; cdr3_aa: CASSPGSGMSSYEQYF
v_call: TRBV28; j_call: TRBJ2-7; cdr3_aa: CASSGDVAYEQYF
v_call: TRBV3-1; j_call: TRBJ2-5; cdr3_aa: CASSKGLAGQETQYF
v_call: TRBV27; j_call: TRBJ1-2; cdr3_aa: CASRPGQGALGYTF
v_call: TRBV19; j_call: TRBJ1-5; cdr3_aa: CASSIRWGQREGYSNQPQHF
v_call: TRBV11-2; j_call: TRBJ2-3; cdr3_aa: CASSLGAGSDTDTQYF
v_call: TRBV3-1; j_call: TRBJ2-7; cdr3_aa: CASSLPPGTSGRAPYEQYF
v_call: TRBV6-2/TRBV6-3; j_call: TRBJ2-6; cdr3_aa: CASSDPGLADGANVLTF
v_call: TRBV6-1; j_call: TRBJ2-7; cdr3_aa: CASSHRTGYEQYF
v_call: TRBV12-3/TRBV12-4; j_call: TRBJ2-7; cdr3_aa: CASSQDRAHEQYF
v_call: TRBV5-1; j_call: TRBJ2-5; cdr3_aa: CASSFWGGQETQYF
v_call: TRBV27; j_call: TRBJ2-6; cdr3_aa: CASSLGEALPGANVLTF
v_call: TRBV5-1; j_call: TRBJ2-7; cdr3_aa: CASSRTSGQNEQYF
v_call: TRBV20-1; j_call: TRBJ2-3; cdr3_aa: CSVLFRGTVCTQYF
v_call: TRBV5-4; j_call: TRBJ1-1; cdr3_aa: CASSLTPASNTEAFF
v_call: TRBV14; j_call: TRBJ2-5; cdr3_aa: CASSPRGSGGTQYF
v_call: TRBV9; j_call: TRBJ2-1; cdr3_aa: CASSVVGQGNNEQFF
v_call: TRBV11-2; j_call: TRBJ2-3; cdr3_aa: CASSLVSGPGLAGTQYF
v_call: TRBV5-1; j_call: TRBJ2-3; cdr3_aa: CASSSTGGPTDTQYF
v_call: TRBV11-1; j_call: TRBJ2-7; cdr3_aa: CASSLDRDYEQYF
v_call: TRBV7-3; j_call: TRBJ2-5; cdr3_aa: CASSPSGGGGETQYF
v_call: TRBV3-1; j_call: TRBJ2-3; cdr3_aa: CASSPSPLAATDTQYF